This TCR beta chain derives from a study of shared clonotypes between healthy human individuals. Study-level information: Per-donor plates numbered three CD4 naive, three CD4 memory, two CD8 naive and one CD8 memory.

A word on this clone: No antigen is known for it.

Study-level findings and limits: Clonotypes which were not shared had lower generation probabilities than clonotypes that all four donors shared.

After removal of 0 bases from V and 0 bases from J, the junction contained 7 bases not matched to a gene. The CDR3 has 17 amino acids. Germline V lookup: CDR1 SGHNT, CDR2 YYREEE (reference sequence). At the deep level, the assay was run. Profiled with immunoSEQ multiplex PCR; TCRdb holds only in-frame clones, not every one. The sample lists about 1.1 million clones, approximately 80% occurring once. The rearrangement joins TRBV5-4 to TRBJ2-3; 7 bases are shared with TRBD2. The sequence derives from a man aged 18 to 30 in good health. Some clones in this sample may be carry-over from other donors' samples. The sequenced material came from memory CD4+ T cells from PBMCs. Subset denoted: CD45RA-negative fraction. The CDR3 bases are TGTGCCAGCAGCTTGGATGGAAGCGGGACTAGCACAGATACGCAGTATTTT. Translation: CASSLDGSGTSTDTQYF.